The present T cell receptor beta chain was sequenced within a study of blood T cell repertoires in COVID-19. The overall study: Acute and convalescent COVID-19 specimens originated in the United States, Italy and Spain. Sources were T cells, B-cell-depleted T cells, or PBMCs; the material itself was cDNA or gDNA.

V lost 8 bases and J 0 bases, leaving 17 bases between the germline ends. CDR1 is MDHEN and CDR2 is SYDVKM in the germline V gene. There are 16 residues in the CDR3. Original methodology: Researchers report that nucleated cell counts were estimated from reference gene primer amplification. The repertoire was sequenced with immunoSEQ multiplex PCR; TCRdb's copy has only in-frame clones and lacks some. D and trimming come from the DNA, and the V and J calls and clone size come from that table. Of tens of thousands of clones in the sample, over 75% are singletons; the top ten hold around an eighth. Input material: peripheral blood. The clonotype comes from a human donor in a cohort sampled during active COVID-19. This rearrangement joins TRBV28 to TRBJ1-5; perhaps TRBD1 as D (5 bases). For the CDR3, the DNA is TGTGCCAGCTTCGGGGCGGGGGAAAATAGCAATCAGCCCCAGCATTTT. Protein product: CASFGAGENSNQPQHF.